This T cell receptor beta chain appears in the sequencing data of a study of tumor and adjacent non-tumor tissue in lung cancer. On the study more broadly: Aged about 31 to 76 years, patients included 10 men and 5 women with stage I to III disease. Each sample yielded 4 million to 4.5 million productive TCRbeta reads on average.

Three rounds of nested PCR, following a modified ARM-PCR protocol, produced the TCRbeta library. Using its own MiXCR run on the multiplex PCR reads, TCRdb lists one record per CDR3 protein. The data contain some 100,000 distinct CDR3 sequences, 60% to 80% of them seen just once; the ten biggest clones take up around 19%. To note about this clonotype: Its antigen is unknown. No conserved phenylalanine or tryptophan ends this CDR3, so it is likely a read error.

This sample's RNA came from whole unsorted tissue. This non-tumor lung sample came from over 3 cm beyond the tumor edge. Study outcomes and limitations: Patients with more diverse tumor TCRs had worse survival.

Germline V gives CDR1 DFQATT, CDR2 SNEGSKA (reference sequence). Trimming removed 2 bases from V and 11 bases from J, with 12 bases in between. This CDR3 comprises 11 residues. The specimen was distant non-tumor lung tissue. V and J are TRBV20-1 and TRBJ1-1; D possibly corresponds to TRBD1 (5 bases). The sequence came from a man aged 30 to 45 with non-small cell lung cancer. In DNA form, the CDR3 reads TGCAGTGCTAGAAATGAGGGGTGGGCTTTCTCT. Amino acid sequence: CSARNEGWAFS.